This T cell receptor beta chain was obtained from a study of T-cell memory formation after mild COVID-19. Via MiXCR, TCRdb re-called the 5' RACE reads, giving one row per CDR3 protein. This sample has 120,000 or so distinct CDR3 sequences, with roughly 6% found just once. The CDR3 spans 12 residues. With 8 bases clipped from V and 4 bases from J, the junction kept 3 bases outside the gene matches. Germline V CDR1 and CDR2: MDHEN, SYDVKM. The sequence was collected from an adult woman who had mild COVID-19 (a few samples of this study predate the infection). Cell type and time point are not known. The V call is TRBV28, the J call TRBJ2-7, with 9 bases lining up with TRBD1. The sequencing sample was made of PBMCs or a T cell subset sorted from them (not recorded which). CDR3 coding DNA: TGTGCCAGCCGGGACAGGGTGTACGAGCAGTACTTC. Protein: CASRDRVYEQYF.